This is a list of T cell receptor beta chains from one sample in a study of blood T cells in healthy people across ages. Via MiXCR, TCRdb re-called the 5' RACE reads, giving one row per CDR3 protein. The sample yields fewer than 2,000,000 distinct CDR3 sequences, around 35% seen once. The sample taken for sequencing was blood. The receptors were gathered from a woman between 25 and 40 years old in good health. Both conserved end residues are part of each CDR3. The D gene is left open where the match is weak. Clone size is given for some rows only: seen once, a few or many times, or a class if the clone is expanded.

j_call | d_call | clone_size | v_call | cdr3_nt | cdr3_aa
TRBJ2-2 | TRBD1 | many | TRBV29-1 | TGCAGCGCCGGGACAGGGGGATGGAACGGGGAGCTGTTTTTT | CSAGTGGWNGELFF
TRBJ2-1 | - | few | TRBV5-5 | TGTGCCAGCAGCTTGGCCGCGACTAGGAAGGAGTTCTTC | CASSLAATRKEFF
TRBJ2-1 | TRBD2 | few | TRBV5-1 | TGCGCCAGCACCGTTTTCCGGACTAGCGGGAGTAACTATGAGCAGTTCTTC | CASTVFRTSGSNYEQFF
TRBJ1-2 | TRBD1 | many | TRBV9 | TGCGCCAGCAGTGGGACAGGTGGAGGCTACACCTTC | CASSGTGGGYTF
TRBJ2-2 | TRBD1 | - | TRBV4-1 | TGCGCCAGCAGGAGTATTGGACAGGGCGCGAACACCGGGGAGCTGTTTTTT | CASRSIGQGANTGELFF
TRBJ1-5 | - | - | TRBV28 | TGTGCCAGCACCGCTCCGGGACGCGGTCAGCCCCAGCATTTT | CASTAPGRGQPQHF
TRBJ1-2 | - | few | TRBV7-2 | TGTGCCAGCAGGCTCTCAGAAATTTATGGCTACACCTTC | CASRLSEIYGYTF
TRBJ2-1 | TRBD2 | - | TRBV5-1 | TGCGCCAGCAGGGAAGGCGGGAGGCCAACCAATGAGCAGTTCTTC | CASREGGRPTNEQFF
TRBJ2-1 | TRBD2 | - | TRBV18 | TGTGCCAGCTCACGCTCACTAGCGGGAGACAATGAGCAGTTCTTC | CASSRSLAGDNEQFF
TRBJ2-1 | - | - | TRBV4-1 | TGCGCCAGCAGCCTGCTCGGGGGAGGATACAATGAGCAGTTCTTC | CASSLLGGGYNEQFF
TRBJ2-3 | - | - | TRBV6-1 | TGTGCCAGCAGTGAAGCGGGGAACACAGATACGCAGTATTTT | CASSEAGNTDTQYF
TRBJ2-5 | TRBD2 | many | TRBV6-2/TRBV6-3 | TGTGCCAGCAGCCCCGGACTAGAGGTGGAGACCCAGTACTTC | CASSPGLEVETQYF
TRBJ2-3 | - | - | TRBV21-1 | TGTGCCAGCAGCGATGGCGGGGGGGGAGGCACAGATACGCAGTATTTT | CASSDGGGGGTDTQYF
TRBJ2-2 | TRBD2 | - | TRBV18 | TGTGCCAGCTCACCACAGACTAGCGGGAGACCCGGGGAGCTGTTTTTT | CASSPQTSGRPGELFF
TRBJ2-3 | TRBD2 | - | TRBV7-3 | TGTGCCAGCAGCTTATATGGGCGGGGGGATACGCAGTATTTT | CASSLYGRGDTQYF
TRBJ1-4 | - | few | TRBV7-9 | TGTGCCAGCAGCTTAGCGCCCCGGGGCAGGGCCTCAACTAATGAAAAACTGTTTTTT | CASSLAPRGRASTNEKLFF